These 16 T cell receptor beta chains came from one sample sequenced in a study of blood T cells in healthy people across ages. The second PCR ran roughly 6 to 11 cycles with a sample-barcoded 5' primer and J-beta primers. TCRdb recomputed calls from the 5' RACE reads with MiXCR, one row per CDR3 protein. The sample includes 800,000 or so distinct CDR3 sequences, around 45% of them seen just once. Sequenced material: blood. The receptors were sampled from a man aged 80 or over in good health.

The genes are TRBV6-5 and TRBJ2-2; 8 bases are a match to TRBD1. Germline loops: CDR1 MNHEY, CDR2 SVGAGI. Unmatched junction bases numbered 4, after V lost 11 bases and J lost 5 bases. This CDR3 has 12 residues. Written as DNA, the CDR3 is TGTGCCTCTAACAGGGGGACCGGGGAGCTGTTTTTT. Protein: CASNRGTGELFF.

V and J are TRBV14 and TRBJ2-1, with TRBD2 matching 13 bases. From germline, CDR1 is SGHDN and CDR2 FVKESK. The CDR3 runs to 18 residues. The J segment lost 7 bases and the V segment lost 4 bases, leaving 13 bases of the junction unmatched. The chain's CDR3 is CASSRGLAGDGGRNEQFF. CDR3 bases: TGTGCCAGCAGCCGCGGACTAGCGGGAGATGGTGGCAGGAATGAGCAGTTCTTC.

This clonotype came up once. The chain uses TRBV13 and TRBJ2-7; D gene ambiguous. CDR1 is PRHDT, CDR2 FYEKMQ, per germline (reference sequence). CDR3 length equals 13 residues. Trimming took 4 bases from V and 2 from J, leaving 9 bases between them. The CDR3 reads CASSSLRTYEQYF. The DNA for the CDR3 is TGTGCCAGCAGCTCCCTCAGGACCTACGAGCAGTACTTC.

This clonotype has just a few counts. The chain employs TRBV5-1 and TRBJ2-1, with 7 positions matching TRBD1. CDR3 size: 13 residues. Losses at the gene ends were 7 bases for V and 6 bases for J; bases not matched to a gene: 7. Germline CDR1 reads SGHRS; CDR2 reads YFSETQ. The CDR3 DNA sequence: TGCGCCAGCTTCGGACAGGTTGGCAATGAGCAGTTCTTC. It specifies CASFGQVGNEQFF.

The chain carries TRBV7-3 and TRBJ2-3; D is possibly TRBD2 (5 bases). The CDR3 totals 13 residues. CDR1 and CDR2 (germline): SGHTA, FQGTGA. The ends were cut back, 9 bases at V and 6 bases at J, with 16 bases in the middle. CDR3 in amino acids: CASSWTGGDTQYF. The CDR3 DNA sequence: TGTGCCAGTAGTTGGACTGGCGGGGATACGCAGTATTTT.

This clonotype showed up just a few times. DNA of the CDR3: TGTGCCAGCTCACCAGGGACAGGGGGCGATGGCTACACCTTC. The encoded protein is CASSPGTGGDGYTF. The chain is built from TRBV7-9 and TRBJ1-2; 12 bases are shared with TRBD1. CDR1 and CDR2 (germline): SEHNR, FQNEAQ (reference sequence). This CDR3 has 14 residues. The J segment lost 6 bases and the V segment lost 8 bases, leaving 7 bases of the junction unmatched. Complete variable domain (other parts from reference TRBV7-9 and TRBJ1-2): DTGVSQNPRHKITKRGQNVTFRCDPISEHNRLYWYRQTLGQGPEFLTYFQNEAQLEKSRLLSDRFSAERPKGSFSTLEIQRTEQGDSAMYLCASSPGTGGDGYTFGSGTRLTVV.

This clonotype was observed at least ten times. The chain employs TRBV12-3 or TRBV12-4 and TRBJ2-3; 13 nucleotides agree with TRBD2. The length of the CDR3 is 15 residues. V lost 6 bases to trimming and J lost 7 bases; unmatched junction nucleotides: 7. CDR3: CASSQTGLAGNTQYF. In DNA form, the CDR3 reads TGTGCCAGCAGCCAAACGGGACTAGCGGGGAATACGCAGTATTTT.

This chain joins TRBV29-1 and TRBJ1-2, with TRBD1 matching 8 bases. The ends lost 5 bases at V and 6 bases at J; junction bases unmatched: 8. Germline V gives CDR1 SQVTM, CDR2 ANQGSEA. This CDR3 region has 13 residues. In DNA, the CDR3 is TGCAGCGTTAGGACAGGGATGGGCGATGGCTACACCTTC. Translated, it gives CSVRTGMGDGYTF.

The gene calls are TRBV29-1 and TRBJ2-7; 9 bases map to TRBD2. Germline CDR1 reads SQVTM; CDR2 reads ANQGSEA. CDR3 length equals 15 residues. The J segment lost 3 bases and the V segment lost 4 bases, leaving 10 bases of the junction unmatched. The CDR3 coding sequence is TGCAGCGTTGCCCTTCATAGCGGGAGACTCTACGAGCAGTACTTC. Its translation: CSVALHSGRLYEQYF.

This chain joins TRBV28 and TRBJ1-4; D call uncertain. Between the trimmed V and J ends, which lost 5 bases and 0 bases, there was a span of 4 bases. The CDR3 extends over 13 amino acids. Germline CDR1 reads MDHEN; CDR2 reads SYDVKM. The CDR3 spells CASSVATNEKLFF. The CDR3 DNA follows: TGTGCCAGCAGTGTCGCAACTAATGAAAAACTGTTTTTT.

This clonotype was seen ten or more times. The chain joins TRBV12-3 or TRBV12-4 to TRBJ2-7; D is unclear. V was pared by 6 bases and J by 3 bases, with 12 bases between. This CDR3 region has 13 residues. CDR3 loop: CASRETAHYEQYF. The CDR3, as DNA: TGTGCCAGCAGGGAGACTGCCCACTACGAGCAGTACTTC.

This clonotype was seen more than once but under ten times. The V and J genes are TRBV10-1 and TRBJ2-1, with TRBD2 matching 13 bases. The junction had 8 bases not matched to a gene; V was cut back by 3 bases and J by 9 bases. The CDR3 contains 16 residues. The germline V gene encodes CDR1 WNHNN and CDR2 SYGVQD (reference sequence). CDR3 DNA sequence: TGCGCCAGCAGTGATACCGGGACTAGCGGGATTGGTGAGCAGTTCTTC. This gives the protein CASSDTGTSGIGEQFF.

The sample holds a few counts of this clonotype. The chain has TRBV4-2 and TRBJ2-1; possibly TRBD2 for D (5 bases). The CDR3 has 17 amino acids. The V end was cut by 0 bases, the J end by 0 bases, with 12 bases between. Germline assignment: CDR1 LGHNA and CDR2 YNFKEQ. Here the CDR3 reads CASSQEPSGSSYNEQFF. DNA of the CDR3: TGTGCCAGCAGCCAAGAGCCCAGCGGTAGCTCCTACAATGAGCAGTTCTTC.

This clonotype was recorded once. The rearrangement uses TRBV2 and TRBJ2-1, with D unresolved. This CDR3 has 14 residues. Trimming cost V 10 bases and J 6 bases, with 19 bases left between them. Germline V CDR1 and CDR2: SNHLY, FYNNEI. CDR3 in amino acids: CATAMSRGVNEQFF. As DNA, the CDR3 is TGTGCCACCGCCATGTCGCGAGGCGTCAATGAGCAGTTCTTC.

This chain uses TRBV25-1 with TRBJ2-3; TRBD1 aligns across 8 bases. With V trimmed by 6 bases and J by 3 bases, 8 bases remained unmatched. CDR1 and CDR2 (germline): MGHDK, SYGVNS. This CDR3 spans 15 amino acids. CDR3 nucleotides: TGTGCCAGCAGCCCCCGGACAGGGTTGACAGATACGCAGTATTTT. This gives the protein CASSPRTGLTDTQYF.

This chain connects TRBV20-1 to TRBJ2-1, with TRBD2 matching over 7 bases. The J call is doubtful: the DNA matches TRBJ2-7 better. The germline V gene encodes CDR1 DFQATT and CDR2 SNEGSKA (reference sequence). CDR3 length: 13 residues. The CDR3 DNA is TGCAGTGCTAGCCCTAGCGGTACCTACGAGCAGTACTTC. Protein sequence: CSASPSGTYEQYF.